This TCR beta chain was captured by sequencing in a study of blood T cell repertoires in COVID-19. Study as a whole: Acute and convalescent COVID-19 samples came from the United States, Italy and Spain. T cells, B-cell-depleted T cells, or PBMCs supplied cDNA or gDNA.

Authors' data handling: Amplification of reference gene primers provided the estimated nucleated cell counts. Some clones are missing from TCRdb's copy, which holds only in-frame ones; the method was immunoSEQ multiplex PCR. V and J calls and clone size are those listed in that table; D and trimming were worked out from the DNA. This table has 260,000 or so clones, approximately 85% appearing once. Germline-derived CDR1 and CDR2 are GTSNPN and SVGIG (reference sequence). This CDR3 comprises 13 residues. The germline V and J ends were trimmed by 7 bases and 1 base, with 13 bases remaining between them.

This receptor was taken from a human donor in a cohort sampled during active COVID-19. The material sequenced was peripheral blood. V gene TRBV30 combines with J gene TRBJ2-5, with no clear D. The CDR3 protein is CAFDLVSQETQYF. The CDR3 DNA reads TGTGCCTTCGATTTGGTTAGCCAAGAGACCCAGTACTTC.